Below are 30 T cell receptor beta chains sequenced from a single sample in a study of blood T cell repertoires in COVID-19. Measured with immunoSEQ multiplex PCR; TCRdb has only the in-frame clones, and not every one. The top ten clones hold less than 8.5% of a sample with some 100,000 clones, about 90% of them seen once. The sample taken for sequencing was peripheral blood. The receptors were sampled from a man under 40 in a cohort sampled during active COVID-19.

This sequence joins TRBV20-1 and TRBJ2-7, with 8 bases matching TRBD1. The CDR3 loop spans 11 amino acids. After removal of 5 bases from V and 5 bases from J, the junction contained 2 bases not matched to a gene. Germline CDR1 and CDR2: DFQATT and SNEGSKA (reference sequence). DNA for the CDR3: TGCAGTGCTCAGGGGGCCGACGAGCAGTACTTC. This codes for CSAQGADEQYF.

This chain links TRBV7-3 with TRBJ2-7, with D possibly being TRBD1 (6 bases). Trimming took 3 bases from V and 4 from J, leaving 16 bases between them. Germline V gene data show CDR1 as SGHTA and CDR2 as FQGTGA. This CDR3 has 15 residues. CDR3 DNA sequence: TGTGCCAGCAGCTTGGGGGTGGGACACCAGTACGAGCAGTACTTC. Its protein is CASSLGVGHQYEQYF.

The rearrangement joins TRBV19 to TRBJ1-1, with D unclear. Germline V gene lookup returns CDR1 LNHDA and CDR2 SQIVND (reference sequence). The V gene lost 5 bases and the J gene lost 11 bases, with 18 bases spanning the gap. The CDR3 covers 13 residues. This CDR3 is CASSPPNLSVAFF. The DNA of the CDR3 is TGTGCCAGTAGTCCCCCGAACCTAAGTGTGGCTTTCTTT.

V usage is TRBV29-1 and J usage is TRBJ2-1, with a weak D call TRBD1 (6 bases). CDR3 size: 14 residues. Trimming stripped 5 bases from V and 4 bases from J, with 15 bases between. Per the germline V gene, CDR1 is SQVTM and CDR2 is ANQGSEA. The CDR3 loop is CSVHGQRPYNEQFF. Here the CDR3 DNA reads TGCAGCGTTCATGGACAGCGACCTTACAATGAGCAGTTCTTC.

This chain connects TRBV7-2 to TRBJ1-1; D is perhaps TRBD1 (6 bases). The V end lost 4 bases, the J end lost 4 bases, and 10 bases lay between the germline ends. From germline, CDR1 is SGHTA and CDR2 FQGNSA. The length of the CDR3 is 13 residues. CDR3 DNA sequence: TGTGCCAGCAGCTCAGGGGAGGGCACTGAAGCTTTCTTT. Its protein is CASSSGEGTEAFF.

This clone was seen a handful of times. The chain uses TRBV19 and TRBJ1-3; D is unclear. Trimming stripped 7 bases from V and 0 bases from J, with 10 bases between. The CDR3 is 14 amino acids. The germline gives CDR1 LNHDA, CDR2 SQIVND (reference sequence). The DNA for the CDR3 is TGTGCCAGTATGGCGGGCCACTCTGGAAACACCATATATTTT. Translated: CASMAGHSGNTIYF.

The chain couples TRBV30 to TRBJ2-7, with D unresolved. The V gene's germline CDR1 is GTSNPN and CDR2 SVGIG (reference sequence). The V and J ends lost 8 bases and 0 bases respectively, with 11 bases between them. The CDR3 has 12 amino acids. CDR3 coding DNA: TGTGCCATTTCTATGAGCTCCTACGAGCAGTACTTC. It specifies CAISMSSYEQYF.

CDR3 sequence reads: CASSYRGQGSYEQYF. The CDR3 DNA sequence: TGTGCCAGCAGTTACCGCGGACAGGGCTCCTACGAGCAGTACTTC. This chain links TRBV6-5 with TRBJ2-7; 8 nucleotides line up with TRBD1. The germline gives CDR1 MNHEY, CDR2 SVGAGI. The CDR3 is 15 residues long. The trim removed 2 bases at V and 0 bases at J, leaving 3 bases unmatched.

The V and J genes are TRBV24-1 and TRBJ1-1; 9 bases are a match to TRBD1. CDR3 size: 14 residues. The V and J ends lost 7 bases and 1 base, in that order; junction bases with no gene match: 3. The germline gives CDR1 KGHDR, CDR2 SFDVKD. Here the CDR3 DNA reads TGTGCCACCAGCGTGGGACAGGGGAACACTGAAGCTTTCTTT. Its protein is CATSVGQGNTEAFF.

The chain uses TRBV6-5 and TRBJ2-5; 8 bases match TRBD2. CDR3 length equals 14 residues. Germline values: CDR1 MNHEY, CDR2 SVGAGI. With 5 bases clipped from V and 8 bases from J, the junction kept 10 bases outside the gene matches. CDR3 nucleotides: TGTGCCAGCAGTCCGACTAGCGCCCTACAAACCCAGTACTTC. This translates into CASSPTSALQTQYF.

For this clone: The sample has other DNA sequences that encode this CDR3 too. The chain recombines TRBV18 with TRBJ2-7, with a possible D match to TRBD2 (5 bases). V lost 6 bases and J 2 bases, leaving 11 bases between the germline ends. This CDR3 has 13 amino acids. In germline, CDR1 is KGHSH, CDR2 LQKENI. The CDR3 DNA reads TGTGCCAGCTCCCCGGCCGGGGCCTACGAGCAGTACTTC. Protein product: CASSPAGAYEQYF.

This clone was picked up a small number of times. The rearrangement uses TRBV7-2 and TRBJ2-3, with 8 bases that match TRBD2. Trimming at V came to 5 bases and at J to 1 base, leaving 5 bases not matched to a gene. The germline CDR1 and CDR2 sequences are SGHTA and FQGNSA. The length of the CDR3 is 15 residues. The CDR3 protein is CASSGAGARTDTQYF. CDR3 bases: TGTGCCAGCAGCGGAGCGGGGGCCCGCACAGATACGCAGTATTTT. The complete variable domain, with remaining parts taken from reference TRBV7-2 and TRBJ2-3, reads GAGVSQSPSNKVTEKGKDVELRCDPISGHTALYWYRQSLGQGLEFLIYFQGNSAPDKSGLPSDRFSAERTGGSVSTLTIQRTQQEDSAVYLCASSGAGARTDTQYFGPGTRLTVL.

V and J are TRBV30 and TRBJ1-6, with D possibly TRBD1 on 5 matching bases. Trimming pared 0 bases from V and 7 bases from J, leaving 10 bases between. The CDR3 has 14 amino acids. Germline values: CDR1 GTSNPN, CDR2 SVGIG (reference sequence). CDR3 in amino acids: CAWSVTGGNSPLHF. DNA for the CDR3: TGTGCCTGGAGTGTAACAGGAGGGAATTCACCCCTCCACTTT.

Here the CDR3 reads CASSLGQGSYEQYF. The CDR3 bases are TGCGCCAGCAGCTTGGGACAGGGTTCCTACGAGCAGTACTTC. The V gene is TRBV4-1, the J gene TRBJ2-7, with TRBD1 matching over 9 bases. The junction had 3 bases not matched to a gene; V was cut back by 5 bases and J by 1 base. The CDR3 is 14 residues long. CDR1 and CDR2 from the germline V gene are MGHRA and YSYEKL.

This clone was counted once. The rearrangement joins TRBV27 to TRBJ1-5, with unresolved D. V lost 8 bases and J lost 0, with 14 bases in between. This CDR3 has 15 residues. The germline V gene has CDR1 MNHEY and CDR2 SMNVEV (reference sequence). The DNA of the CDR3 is TGTGCCAGCCGACCCCGGGAATATAGCAATCAGCCCCAGCATTTT. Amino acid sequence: CASRPREYSNQPQHF.

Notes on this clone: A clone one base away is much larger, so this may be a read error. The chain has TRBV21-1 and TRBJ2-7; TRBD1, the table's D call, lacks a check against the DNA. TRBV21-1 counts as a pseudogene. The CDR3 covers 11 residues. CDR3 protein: CASSTGYEQYF. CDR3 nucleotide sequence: TGTGCCAGCAGCACAGGCTACGAGCAGTACTTC.

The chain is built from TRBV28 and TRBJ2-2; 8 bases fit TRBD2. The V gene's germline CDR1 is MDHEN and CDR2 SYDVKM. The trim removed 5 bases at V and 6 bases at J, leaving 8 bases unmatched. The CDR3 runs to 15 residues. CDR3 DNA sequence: TGTGCCAGCAGTCCCCGGGGGGGAGAGGCCGGGGAGCTGTTTTTT. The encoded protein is CASSPRGGEAGELFF.

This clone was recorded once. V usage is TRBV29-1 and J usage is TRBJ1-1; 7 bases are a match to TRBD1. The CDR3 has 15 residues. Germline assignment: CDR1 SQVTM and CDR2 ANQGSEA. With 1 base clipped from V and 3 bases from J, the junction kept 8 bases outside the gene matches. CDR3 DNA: TGCAGCGTTGAAGGGCTGGCAGGGGGGCACACTGAAGCTTTCTTT. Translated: CSVEGLAGGHTEAFF. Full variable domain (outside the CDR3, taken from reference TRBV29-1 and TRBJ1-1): SAVISQKPSRDICQRGTSLTIQCQVDSQVTMMFWYRQQPGQSLTLIATANQGSEATYESGFVIDKFPISRPNLTFSTLTVSNMSPEDSSIYLCSVEGLAGGHTEAFFGQGTRLTVV.

CDR3 bases: TGCGCCAGCAGCCAAGAGGACGCAGGGTTTGGAAACACCATATATTTT. This encodes CASSQEDAGFGNTIYF. The rearrangement links TRBV4-3 to TRBJ1-3, with D perhaps matching TRBD1 (5 bases). Germline loops: CDR1 LGHNA, CDR2 YSLEER. This CDR3 contains 16 residues. Trimming took 0 bases from V and 3 from J, leaving 12 bases between them.

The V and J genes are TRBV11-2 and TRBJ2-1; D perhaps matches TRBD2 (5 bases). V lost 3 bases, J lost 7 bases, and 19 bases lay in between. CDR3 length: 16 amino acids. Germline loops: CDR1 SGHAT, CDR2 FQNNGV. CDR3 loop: CASSFGPGVPGNEQFF. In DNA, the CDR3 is TGTGCCAGCAGCTTCGGACCCGGGGTCCCCGGGAATGAGCAGTTCTTC.

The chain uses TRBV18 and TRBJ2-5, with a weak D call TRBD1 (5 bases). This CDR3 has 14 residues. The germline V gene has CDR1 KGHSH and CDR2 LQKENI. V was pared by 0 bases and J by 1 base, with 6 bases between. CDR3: CASSPPGPQETQYF. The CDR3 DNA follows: TGTGCCAGCTCACCACCGGGGCCCCAAGAGACCCAGTACTTC. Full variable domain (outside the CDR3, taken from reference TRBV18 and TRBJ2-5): NAGVMQNPRHLVRRRGQEARLRCSPMKGHSHVYWYRQLPEEGLKFMVYLQKENIIDESGMPKERFSAEFPKEGPSILRIQQVVRGDSAAYFCASSPPGPQETQYFGPGTRLLVL.

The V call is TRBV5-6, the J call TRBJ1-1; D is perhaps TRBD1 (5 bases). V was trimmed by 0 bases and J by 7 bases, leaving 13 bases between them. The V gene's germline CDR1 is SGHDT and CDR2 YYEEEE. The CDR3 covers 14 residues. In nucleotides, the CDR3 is TGTGCCAGCAGCTTGGACGGCAGGGTAGGTGAAGCTTTCTTT. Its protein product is CASSLDGRVGEAFF.

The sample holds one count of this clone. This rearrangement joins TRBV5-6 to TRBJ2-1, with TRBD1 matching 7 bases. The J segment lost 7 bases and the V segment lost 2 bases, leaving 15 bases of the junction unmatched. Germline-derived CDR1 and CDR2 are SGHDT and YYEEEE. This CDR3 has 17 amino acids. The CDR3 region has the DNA TGTGCCAGCAGCTTCCTTTTGGATCCGACAGGGTCGAATGAGCAGTTCTTC. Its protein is CASSFLLDPTGSNEQFF.

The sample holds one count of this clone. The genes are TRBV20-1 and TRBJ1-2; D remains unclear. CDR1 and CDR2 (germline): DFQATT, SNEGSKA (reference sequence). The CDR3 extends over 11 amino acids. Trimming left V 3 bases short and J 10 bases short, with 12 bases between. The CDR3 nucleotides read TGCAGTGCTAGGTTTGGAGAACACTACACCTTC. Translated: CSARFGEHYTF.

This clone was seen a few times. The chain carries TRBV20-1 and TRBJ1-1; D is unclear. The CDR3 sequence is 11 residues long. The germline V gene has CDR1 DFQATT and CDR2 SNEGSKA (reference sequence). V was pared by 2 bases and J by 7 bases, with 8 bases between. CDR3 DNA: TGCAGTGCTAGATTGTCGGGTGAAGCTTTCTTT. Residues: CSARLSGEAFF.

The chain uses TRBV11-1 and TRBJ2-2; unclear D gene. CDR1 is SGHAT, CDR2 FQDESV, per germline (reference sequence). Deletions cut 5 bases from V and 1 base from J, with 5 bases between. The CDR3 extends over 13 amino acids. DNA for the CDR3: TGTGCCAGCAGCAGAGGGAACACCGGGGAGCTGTTTTTT. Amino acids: CASSRGNTGELFF. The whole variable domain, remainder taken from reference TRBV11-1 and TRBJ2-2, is EAEVAQSPRYKITEKSQAVAFWCDPISGHATLYWYRQILGQGPELLVQFQDESVVDDSQLPKDRFSAERLKGVDSTLKIQPAELGDSAMYLCASSRGNTGELFFGEGSRLTVL.

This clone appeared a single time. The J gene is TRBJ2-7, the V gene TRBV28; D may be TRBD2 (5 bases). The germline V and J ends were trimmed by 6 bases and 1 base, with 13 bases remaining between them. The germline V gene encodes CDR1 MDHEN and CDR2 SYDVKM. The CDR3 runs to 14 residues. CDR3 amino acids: CASSLPRVSYEQYF. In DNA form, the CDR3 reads TGTGCCAGCAGCCTCCCGAGGGTTTCCTACGAGCAGTACTTC.

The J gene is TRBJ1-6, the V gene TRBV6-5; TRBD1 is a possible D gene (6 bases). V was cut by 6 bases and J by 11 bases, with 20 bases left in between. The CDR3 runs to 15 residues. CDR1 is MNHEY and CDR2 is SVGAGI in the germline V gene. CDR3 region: CASRRGTPGVTPLHF. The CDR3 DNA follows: TGTGCCAGCAGGAGGGGGACCCCGGGCGTGACACCCCTCCACTTT.

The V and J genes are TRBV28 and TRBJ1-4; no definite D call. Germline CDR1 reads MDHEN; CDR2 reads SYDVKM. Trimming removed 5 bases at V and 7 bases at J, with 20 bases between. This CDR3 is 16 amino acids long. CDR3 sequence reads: CASSLHKSLIGEKLFF. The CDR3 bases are TGTGCCAGCAGTCTGCATAAGTCCCTAATCGGTGAAAAACTGTTTTTT.

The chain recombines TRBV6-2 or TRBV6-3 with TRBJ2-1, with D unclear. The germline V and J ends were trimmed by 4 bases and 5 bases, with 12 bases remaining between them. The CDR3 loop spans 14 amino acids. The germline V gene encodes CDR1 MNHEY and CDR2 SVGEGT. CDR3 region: CASSSSGLNNEQFF. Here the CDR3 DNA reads TGTGCCAGCAGTTCAAGTGGGCTCAACAATGAGCAGTTCTTC.